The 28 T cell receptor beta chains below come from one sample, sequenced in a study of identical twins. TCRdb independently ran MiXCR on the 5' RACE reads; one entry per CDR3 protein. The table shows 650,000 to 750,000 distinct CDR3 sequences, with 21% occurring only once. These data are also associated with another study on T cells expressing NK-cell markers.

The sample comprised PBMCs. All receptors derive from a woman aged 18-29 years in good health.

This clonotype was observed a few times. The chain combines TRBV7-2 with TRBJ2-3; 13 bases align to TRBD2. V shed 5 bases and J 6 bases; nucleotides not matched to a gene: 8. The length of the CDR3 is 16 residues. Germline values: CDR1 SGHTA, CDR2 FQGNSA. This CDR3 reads CASSTNGLAGVDTQYF. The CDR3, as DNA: TGTGCCAGCAGCACCAACGGACTAGCGGGAGTGGATACGCAGTATTTT.

The CDR3 DNA reads as TGTGCCAGCAGTTACAGGCAGGGGAACGAGCAGTACTTC. Protein: CASSYRQGNEQYF. The chain combines TRBV6-5 with TRBJ2-7; D possibly corresponds to TRBD1 (6 bases). The V gene's germline CDR1 is MNHEY and CDR2 SVGAGI. V shed 2 bases and J shed 5 bases, with 10 bases lying between them. The CDR3 is 13 amino acids.

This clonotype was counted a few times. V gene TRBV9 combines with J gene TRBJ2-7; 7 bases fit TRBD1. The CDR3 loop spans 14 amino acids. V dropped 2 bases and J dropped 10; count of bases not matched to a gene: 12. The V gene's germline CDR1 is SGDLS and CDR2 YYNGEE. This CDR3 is CASSVRGTAQDQYF. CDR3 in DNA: TGTGCCAGCAGCGTGCGTGGGACAGCGCAGGATCAGTACTTC.

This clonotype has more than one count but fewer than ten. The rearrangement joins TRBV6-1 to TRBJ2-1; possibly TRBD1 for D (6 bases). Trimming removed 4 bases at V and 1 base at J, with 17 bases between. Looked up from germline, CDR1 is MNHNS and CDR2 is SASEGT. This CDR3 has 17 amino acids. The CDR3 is CASSGWTVDPSYNEQFF. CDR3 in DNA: TGTGCCAGCAGTGGGTGGACAGTGGACCCTTCCTACAATGAGCAGTTCTTC.

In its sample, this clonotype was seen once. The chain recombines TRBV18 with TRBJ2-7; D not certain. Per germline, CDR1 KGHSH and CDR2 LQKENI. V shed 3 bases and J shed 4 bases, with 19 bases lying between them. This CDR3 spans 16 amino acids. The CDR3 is CASSPVSAGQPYEQYF. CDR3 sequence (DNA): TGTGCCAGCTCACCCGTTTCGGCAGGCCAACCGTACGAGCAGTACTTC.

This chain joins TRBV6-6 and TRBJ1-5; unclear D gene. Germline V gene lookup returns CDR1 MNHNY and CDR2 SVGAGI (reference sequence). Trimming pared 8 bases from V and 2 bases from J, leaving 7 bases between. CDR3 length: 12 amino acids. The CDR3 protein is CASCWGNQPQHF. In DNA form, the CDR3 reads TGTGCCAGCTGTTGGGGCAATCAGCCCCAGCATTTT.

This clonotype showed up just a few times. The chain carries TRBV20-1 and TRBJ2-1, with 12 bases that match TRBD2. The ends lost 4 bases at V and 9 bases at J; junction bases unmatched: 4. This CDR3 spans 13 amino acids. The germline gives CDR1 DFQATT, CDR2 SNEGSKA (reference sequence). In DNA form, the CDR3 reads TGCAGTGCTACGCTAGCGGGGGGGCGTGAGCAGTTCTTC. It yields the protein CSATLAGGREQFF.

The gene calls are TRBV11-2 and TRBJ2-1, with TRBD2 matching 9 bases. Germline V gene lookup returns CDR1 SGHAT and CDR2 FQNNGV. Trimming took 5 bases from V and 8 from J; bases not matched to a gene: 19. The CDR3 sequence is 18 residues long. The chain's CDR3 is CASSRPGLSGRGRHEQFF. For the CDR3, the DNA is TGTGCCAGCAGCCGTCCCGGTCTTAGCGGGAGAGGTCGCCATGAGCAGTTCTTC.

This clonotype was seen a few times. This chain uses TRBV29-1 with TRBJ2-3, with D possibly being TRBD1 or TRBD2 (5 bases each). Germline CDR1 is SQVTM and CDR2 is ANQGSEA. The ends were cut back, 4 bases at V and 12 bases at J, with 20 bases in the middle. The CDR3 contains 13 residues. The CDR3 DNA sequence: TGCAGCGTTGTCAGGGACCGGGATAACCCACAGTATTTT. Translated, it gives CSVVRDRDNPQYF.

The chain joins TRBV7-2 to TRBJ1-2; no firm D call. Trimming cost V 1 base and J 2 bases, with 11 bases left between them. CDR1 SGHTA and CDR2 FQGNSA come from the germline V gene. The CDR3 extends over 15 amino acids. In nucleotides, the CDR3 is TGTGCCAGCAGCTTAGTTGGCAGCTCAAACTATGGCTACACCTTC. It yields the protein CASSLVGSSNYGYTF. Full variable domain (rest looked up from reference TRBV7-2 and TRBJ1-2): GAGVSQSPSNKVTEKGKDVELRCDPISGHTALYWYRQSLGQGLEFLIYFQGNSAPDKSGLPSDRFSAERTGGSVSTLTIQRTQQEDSAVYLCASSLVGSSNYGYTFGSGTRLTVV.

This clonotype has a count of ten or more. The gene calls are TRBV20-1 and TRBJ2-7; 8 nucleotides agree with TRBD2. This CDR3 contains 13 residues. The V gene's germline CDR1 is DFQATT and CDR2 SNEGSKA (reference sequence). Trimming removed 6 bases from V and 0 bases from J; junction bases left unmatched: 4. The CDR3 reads CSAESGSSYEQYF. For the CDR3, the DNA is TGCAGTGCAGAGAGCGGGAGCTCCTACGAGCAGTACTTC.

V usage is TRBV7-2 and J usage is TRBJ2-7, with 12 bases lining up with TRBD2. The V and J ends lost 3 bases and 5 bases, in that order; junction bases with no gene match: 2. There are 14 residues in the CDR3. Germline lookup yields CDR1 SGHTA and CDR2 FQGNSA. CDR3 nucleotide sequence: TGTGCCAGCAGCTTTAGACTAGCGGGAGACGAGCAGTACTTC. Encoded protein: CASSFRLAGDEQYF. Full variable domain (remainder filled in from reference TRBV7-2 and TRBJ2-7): GAGVSQSPSNKVTEKGKDVELRCDPISGHTALYWYRQSLGQGLEFLIYFQGNSAPDKSGLPSDRFSAERTGGSVSTLTIQRTQQEDSAVYLCASSFRLAGDEQYFGPGTRLTVT.

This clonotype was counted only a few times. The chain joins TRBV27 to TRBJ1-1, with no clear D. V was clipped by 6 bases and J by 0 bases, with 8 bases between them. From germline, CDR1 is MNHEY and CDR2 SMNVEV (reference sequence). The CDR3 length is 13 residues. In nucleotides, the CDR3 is TGTGCCAGCAGAGAGGTACTGAACACTGAAGCTTTCTTT. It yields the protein CASREVLNTEAFF.

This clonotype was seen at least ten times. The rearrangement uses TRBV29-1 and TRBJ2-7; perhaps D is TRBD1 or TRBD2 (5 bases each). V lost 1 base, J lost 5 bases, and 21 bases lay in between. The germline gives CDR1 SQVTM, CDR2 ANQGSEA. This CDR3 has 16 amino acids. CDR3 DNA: TGCAGCGTTGAAGTTATGGGGGAGCGTATACTCCACGAGCAGTACTTC. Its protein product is CSVEVMGERILHEQYF.

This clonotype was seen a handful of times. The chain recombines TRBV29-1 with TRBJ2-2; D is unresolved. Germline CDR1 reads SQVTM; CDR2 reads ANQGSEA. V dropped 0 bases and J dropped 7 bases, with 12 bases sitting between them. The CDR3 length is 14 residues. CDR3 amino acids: CSVEDPGLLGELFF. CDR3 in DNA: TGCAGCGTTGAAGACCCCGGCCTTCTCGGGGAGCTGTTTTTT.

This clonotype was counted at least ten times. CDR3 in DNA: TGTGCCAGCAGTTTATTGGGCAGCGAAGCTTTCTTT. Its protein is CASSLLGSEAFF. V gene TRBV27 combines with J gene TRBJ1-1; D is uncertain. Germline-derived CDR1 and CDR2 are MNHEY and SMNVEV (reference sequence). The CDR3 covers 12 residues. With 1 base removed from V and 8 bases from J, the gap between germline ends came to 8 bases.

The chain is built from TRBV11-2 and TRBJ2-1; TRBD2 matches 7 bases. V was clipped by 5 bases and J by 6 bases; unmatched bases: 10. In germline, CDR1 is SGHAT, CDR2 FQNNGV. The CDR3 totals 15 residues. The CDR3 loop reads CASSLGSGTTNEQFF. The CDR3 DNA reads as TGTGCCAGCAGCCTTGGGAGCGGGACTACCAATGAGCAGTTCTTC.

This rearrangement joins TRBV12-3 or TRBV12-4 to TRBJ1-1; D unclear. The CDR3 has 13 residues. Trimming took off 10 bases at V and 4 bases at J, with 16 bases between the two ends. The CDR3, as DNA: TGTGCCACCGATATATTGGGAGGCACTGAAGCTTTCTTT. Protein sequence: CATDILGGTEAFF.

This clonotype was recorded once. In DNA form, the CDR3 reads TGTGCTAGTGGTTTTGGGACGGGCGGGGCTGAGCAGCCCCAGCATTTT. This encodes CASGFGTGGAEQPQHF. This chain joins TRBV12-5 and TRBJ1-5, with a weak D call TRBD1 (5 bases). The CDR3 is 16 amino acids. Looked up from germline, CDR1 is LGHNT and CDR2 is FRNRAP. The germline V and J ends were trimmed by 3 bases and 7 bases, with 19 bases remaining between them.

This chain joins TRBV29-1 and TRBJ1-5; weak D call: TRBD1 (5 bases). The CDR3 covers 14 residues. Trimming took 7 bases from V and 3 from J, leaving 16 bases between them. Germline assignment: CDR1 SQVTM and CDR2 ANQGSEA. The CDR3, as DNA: TGCAGCGCCGTATTGGGGCCGGACAATCAGCCCCAGCATTTT. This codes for CSAVLGPDNQPQHF.

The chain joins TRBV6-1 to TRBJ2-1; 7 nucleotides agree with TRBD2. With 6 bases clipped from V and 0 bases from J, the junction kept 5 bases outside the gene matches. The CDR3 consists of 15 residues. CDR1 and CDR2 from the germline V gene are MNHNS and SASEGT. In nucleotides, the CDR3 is TGTGCCAGCAGGTGGGAGGGGAGCTCCTACAATGAGCAGTTCTTC. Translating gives CASRWEGSSYNEQFF.

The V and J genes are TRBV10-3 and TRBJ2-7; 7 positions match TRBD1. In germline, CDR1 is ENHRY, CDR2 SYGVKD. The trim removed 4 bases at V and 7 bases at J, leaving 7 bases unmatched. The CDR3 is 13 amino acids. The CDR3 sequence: CAISVGTEAEQYF. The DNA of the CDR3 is TGTGCCATCAGTGTCGGGACAGAGGCTGAGCAGTACTTC.

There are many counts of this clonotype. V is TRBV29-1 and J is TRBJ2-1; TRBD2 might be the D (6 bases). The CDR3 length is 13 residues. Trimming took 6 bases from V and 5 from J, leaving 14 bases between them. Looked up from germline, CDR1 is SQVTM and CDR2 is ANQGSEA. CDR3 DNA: TGCAGCGTGGGGCGGCGGGGTAACAATGAGCAGTTCTTC. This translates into CSVGRRGNNEQFF.

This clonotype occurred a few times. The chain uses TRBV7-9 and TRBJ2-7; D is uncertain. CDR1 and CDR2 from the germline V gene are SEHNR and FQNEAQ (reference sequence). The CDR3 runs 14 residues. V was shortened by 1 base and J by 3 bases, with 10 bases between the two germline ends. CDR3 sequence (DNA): TGTGCCAGCAGCTTAGTAACTTCAGACTACGAGCAGTACTTC. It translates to CASSLVTSDYEQYF.

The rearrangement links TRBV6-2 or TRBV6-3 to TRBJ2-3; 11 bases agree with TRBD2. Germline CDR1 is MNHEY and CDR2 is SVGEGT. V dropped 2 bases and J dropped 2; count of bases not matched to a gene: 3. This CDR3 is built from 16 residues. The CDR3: CASSYPSGRPTDTQYF. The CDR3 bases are TGTGCCAGCAGTTACCCTAGCGGGAGGCCCACAGATACGCAGTATTTT.

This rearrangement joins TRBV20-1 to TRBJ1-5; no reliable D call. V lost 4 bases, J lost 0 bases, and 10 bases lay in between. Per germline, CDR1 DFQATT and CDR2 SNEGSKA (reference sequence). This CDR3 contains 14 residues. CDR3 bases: TGCAGTGCTACGAAGCTGTATAGCAATCAGCCCCAGCATTTT. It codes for CSATKLYSNQPQHF.

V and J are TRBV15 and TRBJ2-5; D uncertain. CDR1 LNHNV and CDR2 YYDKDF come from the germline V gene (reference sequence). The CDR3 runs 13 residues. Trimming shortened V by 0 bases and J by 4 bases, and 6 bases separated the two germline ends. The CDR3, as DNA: TGTGCCACCAGCAGAGATCTAGTAGAGACCCAGTACTTC. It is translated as CATSRDLVETQYF.

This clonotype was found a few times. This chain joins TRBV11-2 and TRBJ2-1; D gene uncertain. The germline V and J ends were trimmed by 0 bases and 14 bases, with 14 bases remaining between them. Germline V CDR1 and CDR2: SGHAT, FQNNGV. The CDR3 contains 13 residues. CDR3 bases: TGTGCCAGCAGCTTAGATATCAAGGGTTGGGAGTTCTTC. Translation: CASSLDIKGWEFF.